Below, 5 T cell receptor beta chains from the same sample are listed, as sequenced in a study of blood T cell repertoires in COVID-19. The assay was immunoSEQ multiplex PCR, and TCRdb's table has in-frame clones only and misses some. The table shows tens of thousands of clones, with about nine tenths occurring only once. Material for sequencing was peripheral blood. All receptors come from a man in his 70s with active or convalescent COVID-19.

This rearrangement joins TRBV7-9 to TRBJ1-2; D perhaps matches TRBD1 (6 bases). V lost 1 base to trimming and J lost 1 base, with 16 bases between them. Germline V gives CDR1 SEHNR, CDR2 FQNEAQ (reference sequence). The CDR3 length is 17 residues. The chain's CDR3 is CASSLVGRGLDNYGYTF. The CDR3, as DNA: TGTGCCAGCAGCTTAGTGGGCAGGGGCCTTGATAACTATGGCTACACCTTC.

A few counts support this clone. This chain uses TRBV30 with TRBJ1-4; D is perhaps TRBD1 (5 bases). The CDR3 has 14 amino acids. The V gene's germline CDR1 is GTSNPN and CDR2 SVGIG (reference sequence). Trimming left V 1 base short and J 5 bases short, with 11 bases between. The CDR3 region has the DNA TGTGCCTGGAGTGAGGGGATCCGGAATGAAAAACTGTTTTTT. Translation: CAWSEGIRNEKLFF. Variable domain in full (rest from reference TRBV30 and TRBJ1-4): SQTIHQWPATLVQPVGSPLSLECTVEGTSNPNLYWYRQAAGRGLQLLFYSVGIGQISSEVPQNLSASRPQDRQFILSSKKLLLSDSGFYLCAWSEGIRNEKLFFGSGTQLSVL.

The sample holds one count of this clone. The chain has TRBV3-1 (or the pseudogene TRBV3-2) and TRBJ2-1, with D perhaps TRBD2 (5 bases). The germline V gene encodes CDR1 LGHDT and CDR2 YNNKEL (reference sequence). V lost 5 bases and J 4 bases, leaving 21 bases between the germline ends. The CDR3 totals 17 residues. The CDR3 nucleotides read TGTGCCAGCAGCTCCGGGCAAGGGAGTAGGGTTTACAATGAGCAGTTCTTC. Residues: CASSSGQGSRVYNEQFF.

V gene TRBV28 combines with J gene TRBJ2-1; D call uncertain. CDR1 is MDHEN and CDR2 is SYDVKM in the germline V gene. The CDR3 length is 17 residues. V lost 3 bases to trimming and J lost 0 bases, with 15 bases between them. The CDR3 region is CASSLVSNDFSYNEQFF. In DNA, the CDR3 is TGTGCCAGCAGTTTGGTATCTAACGACTTCTCCTACAATGAGCAGTTCTTC.

The gene calls are TRBV5-1 and TRBJ2-1; TRBD1 matches 11 bases. V trimming: 0 bases; J trimming: 6 bases; junction bases outside the gene matches: 8. The CDR3 is 17 amino acids. CDR1 and CDR2 (germline): SGHRS, YFSETQ. The DNA for the CDR3 is TGCGCCAGCAGCTTGGCGACGACCGGGACAGGGGGCAATGAGCAGTTCTTC. It yields the protein CASSLATTGTGGNEQFF. Drawing the rest from reference TRBV5-1 and TRBJ2-1, the complete variable domain is KAGVTQTPRYLIKTRGQQVTLSCSPISGHRSVSWYQQTPGQGLQFLFEYFSETQRNKGNFPGRFSGRQFSNSRSEMNVSTLELGDSALYLCASSLATTGTGGNEQFFGPGTRLTVL.